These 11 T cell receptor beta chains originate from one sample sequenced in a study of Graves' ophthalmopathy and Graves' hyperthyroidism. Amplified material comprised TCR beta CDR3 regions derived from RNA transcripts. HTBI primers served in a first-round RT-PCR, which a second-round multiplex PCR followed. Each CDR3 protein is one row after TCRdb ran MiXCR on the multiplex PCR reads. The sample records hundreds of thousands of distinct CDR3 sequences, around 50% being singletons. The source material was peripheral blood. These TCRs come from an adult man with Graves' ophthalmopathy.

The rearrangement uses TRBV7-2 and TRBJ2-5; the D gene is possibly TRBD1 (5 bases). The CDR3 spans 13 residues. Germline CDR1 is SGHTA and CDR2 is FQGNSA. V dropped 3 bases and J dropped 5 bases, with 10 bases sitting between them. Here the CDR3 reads CASSLAGWETQYF. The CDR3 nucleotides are TGTGCCAGCAGCTTGGCAGGGTGGGAGACCCAGTACTTC.

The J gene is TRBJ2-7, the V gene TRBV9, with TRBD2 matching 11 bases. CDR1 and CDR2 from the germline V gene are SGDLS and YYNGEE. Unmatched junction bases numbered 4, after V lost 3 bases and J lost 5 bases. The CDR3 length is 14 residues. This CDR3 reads CASSGLAGSHEQYF. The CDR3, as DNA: TGTGCCAGCAGCGGACTAGCGGGATCTCACGAGCAGTACTTC.

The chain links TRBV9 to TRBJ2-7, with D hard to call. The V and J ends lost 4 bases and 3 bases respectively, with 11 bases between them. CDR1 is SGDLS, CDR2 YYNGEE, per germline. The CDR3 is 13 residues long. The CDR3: CASSLEANYEQYF. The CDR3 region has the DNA TGTGCCAGCAGCTTAGAGGCTAACTACGAGCAGTACTTC.

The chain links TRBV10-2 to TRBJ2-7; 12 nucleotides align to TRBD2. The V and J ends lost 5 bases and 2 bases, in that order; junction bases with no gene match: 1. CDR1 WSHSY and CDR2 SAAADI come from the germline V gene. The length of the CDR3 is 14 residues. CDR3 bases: TGCGCCAGCAGTTCTAGCGGGGGGGCCTACGAGCAGTACTTC. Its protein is CASSSSGGAYEQYF.

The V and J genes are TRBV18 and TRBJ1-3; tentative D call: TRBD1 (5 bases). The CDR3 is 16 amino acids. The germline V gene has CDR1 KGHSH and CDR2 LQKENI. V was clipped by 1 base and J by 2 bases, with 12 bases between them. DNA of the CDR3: TGTGCCAGCTCACCACTTTCCCAGGGAACTGGAAACACCATATATTTT. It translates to CASSPLSQGTGNTIYF.

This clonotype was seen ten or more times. DNA for the CDR3: TGTGCCACCAGTGATTTCTGGAACACTGAAGCTTTCTTT. Protein product: CATSDFWNTEAFF. The chain couples TRBV24-1 to TRBJ1-1; D call uncertain. V was clipped by 1 base and J by 1 base, with 3 bases between them. Germline V lookup: CDR1 KGHDR, CDR2 SFDVKD. CDR3 size: 13 residues.

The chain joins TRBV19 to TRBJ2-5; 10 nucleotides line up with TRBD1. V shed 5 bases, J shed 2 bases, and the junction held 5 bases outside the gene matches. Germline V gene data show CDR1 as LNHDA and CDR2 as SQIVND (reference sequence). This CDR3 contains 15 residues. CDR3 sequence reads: CASSFGQGEQETQYF. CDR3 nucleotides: TGTGCCAGTAGTTTCGGACAGGGGGAGCAAGAGACCCAGTACTTC.

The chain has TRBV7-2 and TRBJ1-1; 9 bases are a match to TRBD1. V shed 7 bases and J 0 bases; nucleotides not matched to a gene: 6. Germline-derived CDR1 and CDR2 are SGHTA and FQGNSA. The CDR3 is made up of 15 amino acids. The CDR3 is CASTPGQGMNTEAFF. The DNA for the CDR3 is TGTGCCAGCACCCCCGGACAGGGGATGAACACTGAAGCTTTCTTT.

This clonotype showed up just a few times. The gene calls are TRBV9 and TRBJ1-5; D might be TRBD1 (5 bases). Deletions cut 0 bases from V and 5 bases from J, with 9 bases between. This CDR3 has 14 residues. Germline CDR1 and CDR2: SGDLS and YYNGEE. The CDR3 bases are TGTGCCAGCAGCGTAGGGGGCAGTTATCAGCCCCAGCATTTT. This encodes CASSVGGSYQPQHF.

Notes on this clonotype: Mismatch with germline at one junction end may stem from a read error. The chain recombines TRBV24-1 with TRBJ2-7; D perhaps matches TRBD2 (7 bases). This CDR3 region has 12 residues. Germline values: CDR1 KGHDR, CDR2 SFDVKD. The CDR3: CTTSIGGREQYF. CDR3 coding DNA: TGTACCACCAGTATCGGGGGGCGTGAGCAGTACTTC.

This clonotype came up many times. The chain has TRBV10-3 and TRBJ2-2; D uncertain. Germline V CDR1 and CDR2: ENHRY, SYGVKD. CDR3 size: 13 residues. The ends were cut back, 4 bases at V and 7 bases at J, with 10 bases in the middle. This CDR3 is CAISVKGSGELFF. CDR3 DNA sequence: TGTGCCATCAGTGTTAAGGGAAGCGGGGAGCTGTTTTTT.